A selection of T cell receptor beta chains follows, all from one sample in a study of CD8 T cells in Susac syndrome. TCRdb called the immunoSEQ multiplex PCR reads again in MiXCR, with one record for every CDR3 protein. The sample lists more than 150,000 distinct CDR3 sequences, about 94% seen once, with 0.2% to 0.25% in the top ten. The specimen was CD8+ T cells from PBMCs. These receptors were collected from a human donor with multiple sclerosis. CDR3s include the opening cysteine and the closing phenylalanine or tryptophan. The order of the fields is V gene, clone size, J gene, CDR3 length, D gene, CDR3 DNA, CDR3 protein. The D gene is left open where the match is weak. Clone sizes are given selectively: once, few, many, or a class where the clone is expanded.

V: TRBV9
size: .
J: TRBJ1-1
length: 13
D: .
DNA: TGTGCCAGCAGCGTAGGGCCGAACACTGAAGCTTTCTTT
CDR3: CASSVGPNTEAFF

V: TRBV5-1
size: .
J: TRBJ2-7
length: 14
D: .
DNA: TGCGCCAGCAGCTTGTCAGGATCCCTGTACGAGCAGTACTTC
CDR3: CASSLSGSLYEQYF

V: TRBV2
size: once
J: TRBJ2-1
length: 15
D: .
DNA: TGTGCCAGCAGGGGGGTGGGGCCCCTATACAATGAGCAGTTCTTC
CDR3: CASRGVGPLYNEQFF

V: TRBV7-9
size: .
J: TRBJ2-1
length: 17
D: TRBD2
DNA: TGTGCCAGCAGCTTAGTGCCTAGCGGGGGCCTCCTAAATGAGCAGTTCTTC
CDR3: CASSLVPSGGLLNEQFF

V: TRBV5-6
size: .
J: TRBJ2-3
length: 16
D: TRBD2
DNA: TGTGCCAGCAGCCACCCGAGCGGGGAGATTACAGATACGCAGTATTTT
CDR3: CASSHPSGEITDTQYF

V: TRBV3-1
size: .
J: TRBJ2-4
length: 16
D: TRBD2
DNA: TGTGCCAGCAGCCAAGTATCCGGGGGGGCCAAAAACATTCAGTACTTC
CDR3: CASSQVSGGAKNIQYF

V: TRBV3-1
size: .
J: TRBJ2-5
length: 14
D: .
DNA: TGTGCCAGCAGAAACGTCAGGGGTATCGAGACCCAGTACTTC
CDR3: CASRNVRGIETQYF

V: TRBV7-9
size: .
J: TRBJ2-7
length: 12
D: .
DNA: TGTGCCAGCAGCTTAATCCCGTACGAGCAGTACTTC
CDR3: CASSLIPYEQYF

V: TRBV12-5
size: .
J: TRBJ1-1
length: 11
D: TRBD1
DNA: TGTGCTAGTGGACAGGGGCAGATGGACGACTTT
CDR3: CASGQGQMDDF

V: TRBV5-1
size: .
J: TRBJ2-3
length: 14
D: .
DNA: TGCGCCAGCAGCTTAGGACAGAAGGCAGATACGCAGTATTTT
CDR3: CASSLGQKADTQYF

V: TRBV7-9
size: .
J: TRBJ2-5
length: 14
D: .
DNA: TGTGCCAGCAGCTCGGACAGACCCAAGGAGACCCAGTACTTC
CDR3: CASSSDRPKETQYF

V: TRBV19
size: .
J: TRBJ1-6
length: 16
D: .
DNA: TGTGCCAGTAGTGAGCACCGGAGCTCCTATAATTCACCCCTCCACTTT
CDR3: CASSEHRSSYNSPLHF

V: TRBV7-9
size: .
J: TRBJ1-2
length: 14
D: TRBD1
DNA: TGTGCCAGCAGCTTACTGGACAGGGTCTATGGCTACACCTTC
CDR3: CASSLLDRVYGYTF

V: TRBV4-2
size: .
J: TRBJ1-1
length: 14
D: .
DNA: TGTGCCAGCAGCCAAGTAGGGGAGCACACTGAAGCTTTCTTT
CDR3: CASSQVGEHTEAFF

V: TRBV7-8
size: .
J: TRBJ2-2
length: 12
D: .
DNA: TGTGCCAGCAGTGGACTCACCGGGGAGCTGTTTTTT
CDR3: CASSGLTGELFF

V: TRBV20-1
size: .
J: TRBJ2-7
length: 14
D: .
DNA: TGCAGTGCTAGAGGACAGCCCTCCTCCTACGAGCAGTACTTC
CDR3: CSARGQPSSYEQYF

V: TRBV9
size: once
J: TRBJ2-1
length: 10
D: .
DNA: TGTGCCAGCGGGCCCGGAGGGCAGTTCTTC
CDR3: CASGPGGQFF

V: TRBV28
size: .
J: TRBJ2-7
length: 13
D: .
DNA: TGTGCCAGCAGCACAAGGGGCCCCTACGAGCAGTACTTC
CDR3: CASSTRGPYEQYF

V: TRBV6-2/TRBV6-3
size: .
J: TRBJ2-1
length: 15
D: .
DNA: TGTGCCAGCAGTCAATTCGGGGGTCCCTACAATGAGCAGTTCTTC
CDR3: CASSQFGGPYNEQFF

V: TRBV29-1
size: .
J: TRBJ1-1
length: 13
D: .
DNA: TGCAGCGTTGCCCCGGGGGTAGACACTGAAGCTTTCTTT
CDR3: CSVAPGVDTEAFF

V: TRBV23-1
size: .
J: TRBJ2-7
length: 15
D: TRBD1
DNA: TGCGCCAGCAGTCATTTACAGGGGGTGAGCTACGAGCAGTACTTC
CDR3: CASSHLQGVSYEQYF

V: TRBV14
size: .
J: TRBJ2-1
length: 14
D: .
DNA: TGTGCCAGCAGCCAACGGGGGACCTACAATGAGCAGTTCTTC
CDR3: CASSQRGTYNEQFF

V: TRBV7-9
size: .
J: TRBJ2-5
length: 15
D: .
DNA: TGTGCCAGCAGCTTAGGACCGCGATTTCAAGAGACCCAGTACTTC
CDR3: CASSLGPRFQETQYF

V: TRBV5-8
size: .
J: TRBJ1-6
length: 14
D: .
DNA: TGTGCCAGCAGCTCCGGCATGTCAGTTGGTCCCCTCCACTTT
CDR3: CASSSGMSVGPLHF

V: TRBV7-2
size: .
J: TRBJ2-7
length: 17
D: .
DNA: TGTGCCAGCAGCCCTAGTTTTCCGGGACAAGTCCCCTACGAGCAGTACTTC
CDR3: CASSPSFPGQVPYEQYF

V: TRBV28
size: .
J: TRBJ2-1
length: 13
D: TRBD2
DNA: TGTGCCAGCAGAGGACTAGCAAGAGTTGAGCAGTTCTTC
CDR3: CASRGLARVEQFF

V: TRBV5-1
size: once
J: TRBJ1-1
length: 14
D: TRBD1
DNA: TGCGCCAGCAGCCCAGGGACAGGGAGATCAGAAGCTTTCTTT
CDR3: CASSPGTGRSEAFF

V: TRBV5-4
size: once
J: TRBJ2-2
length: 14
D: .
DNA: TGTGCCAGCAGCTTGGGTTCCGGGACCGGGGAGCTGTTTTTT
CDR3: CASSLGSGTGELFF

V: TRBV28
size: .
J: TRBJ1-1
length: 12
D: .
DNA: TGTGCCAGCAGTTTATATGAGACTGAAGCTTTCTTT
CDR3: CASSLYETEAFF

V: TRBV3-1
size: .
J: TRBJ2-7
length: 15
D: TRBD1
DNA: TGTGCCAGCAGCCATCAGGGACAGGGGGCCTACGAGCAGTACTTC
CDR3: CASSHQGQGAYEQYF

V: TRBV29-1
size: .
J: TRBJ1-1
length: 11
D: .
DNA: TGCAGCGTTGTCTCGAACACTGAAGCTTTCTTT
CDR3: CSVVSNTEAFF

V: TRBV7-9
size: .
J: TRBJ2-7
length: 15
D: TRBD1
DNA: TGTGCCAGCAGCTCAACCGGGACAGCCTCCTACGAGCAGTACTTC
CDR3: CASSSTGTASYEQYF

V: TRBV29-1
size: .
J: TRBJ1-2
length: 14
D: TRBD1
DNA: TGCAGCGCCGAAGGGACAGGGCTAGAGTATGGCTACACCTTC
CDR3: CSAEGTGLEYGYTF